A selection of T cell receptor beta chains follows, all from one sample in a study of shared T cell receptors in the human thymus. Produced via immunoSEQ multiplex PCR; TCRdb's table is partial and in-frame only. In the table there are hundreds of thousands of clones, around 87% of which are singletons. Separately, the same data were catalogued under a study of human thymus T cells.

The sequenced material came from thymocytes. The receptors were gathered from a boy in the first two years of life with a congenital heart defect. Both conserved end residues are part of each CDR3. A D gene is named only where the DNA matches it firmly. Clone size is given for some rows only: seen once, a few or many times, or a class if the clone is expanded.

d_gene: TRBD1; abundance: NA; j_gene: TRBJ1-1; v_gene: TRBV5-1; CDR3nt: TGCGCCAGCAGCGGATCCGGGACAGTGAGCACTGAAGCTTTCTTT; CDR3aa: CASSGSGTVSTEAFF
d_gene: TRBD1; abundance: NA; j_gene: TRBJ1-1; v_gene: TRBV11-3; CDR3nt: TGTGCCAGCAGCCCAGGACAGGGAAGGGGGAACACTGAAGCTTTCTTT; CDR3aa: CASSPGQGRGNTEAFF
d_gene: TRBD1; abundance: NA; j_gene: TRBJ1-4; v_gene: TRBV19; CDR3nt: TGTGCCAGTAGTAGATTGACAGGGCGCGGTGAAAAACTGTTTTTT; CDR3aa: CASSRLTGRGEKLFF
d_gene: TRBD2; abundance: NA; j_gene: TRBJ2-2; v_gene: TRBV6-1; CDR3nt: TGTGCCAGCAGTGGGGGGGGTGGCGCGAACACCGGGGAGCTGTTTTTT; CDR3aa: CASSGGGGANTGELFF
d_gene: NA; abundance: NA; j_gene: TRBJ1-6; v_gene: TRBV4-1; CDR3nt: TGCGCCAGCAGCCAAGAACGTCCCACACAGGGCCATAAAGACTATAATTCACCCCTCCACTTT; CDR3aa: CASSQERPTQGHKDYNSPLHF
d_gene: TRBD1; abundance: NA; j_gene: TRBJ1-1; v_gene: TRBV4-2; CDR3nt: TGTGCCAGCAGCCACCTCCGGGACAGGGTCATTTTGAACACTGAAGCTTTCTTT; CDR3aa: CASSHLRDRVILNTEAFF
d_gene: NA; abundance: NA; j_gene: TRBJ1-1; v_gene: TRBV27; CDR3nt: TGTGCCAGCAGGAGTCCCATGAACACTGAAGCTTTCTTT; CDR3aa: CASRSPMNTEAFF
d_gene: NA; abundance: NA; j_gene: TRBJ2-1; v_gene: TRBV5-1; CDR3nt: TGCGCCAGCAGCTTGTGGTCCAGCTACAATGAGCAGTTCTTC; CDR3aa: CASSLWSSYNEQFF
d_gene: NA; abundance: NA; j_gene: TRBJ1-2; v_gene: TRBV14; CDR3nt: TGTGCCAGCAGCCAAGCCCCAGGATACGGCTACACCTTC; CDR3aa: CASSQAPGYGYTF
d_gene: NA; abundance: NA; j_gene: TRBJ1-1; v_gene: TRBV19; CDR3nt: TGTGCCAGTAGTATAGATCACCCGCGGGATGAGACTGAAGCTTTCTTT; CDR3aa: CASSIDHPRDETEAFF
d_gene: NA; abundance: NA; j_gene: TRBJ2-1; v_gene: TRBV19; CDR3nt: TGTGCCAGTAGTATGAACCCCGGGAAGGTCAATGAGCAGTTCTTC; CDR3aa: CASSMNPGKVNEQFF
d_gene: NA; abundance: NA; j_gene: TRBJ2-3; v_gene: TRBV2; CDR3nt: TGTGCCAGCCTCGACAGAGATACGCAGTATTTT; CDR3aa: CASLDRDTQYF
d_gene: TRBD2; abundance: NA; j_gene: TRBJ2-7; v_gene: TRBV7-8; CDR3nt: TGTGCCAGCAGCTGGCCCCCGGGACTAGCTACGGACTTGGAGTACTTC; CDR3aa: CASSWPPGLATDLEYF
d_gene: NA; abundance: NA; j_gene: TRBJ1-1; v_gene: TRBV4-3; CDR3nt: TGCGCCAGCAGCCCTAAACAGGGTACAACTGAAGCTTTCTTT; CDR3aa: CASSPKQGTTEAFF
d_gene: TRBD1; abundance: once; j_gene: TRBJ1-2; v_gene: TRBV2; CDR3nt: TGTGCCAGGGTATCAGTAGACAGGGGTGATTGTGGCTACACCTTC; CDR3aa: CARVSVDRGDCGYTF
d_gene: TRBD2; abundance: NA; j_gene: TRBJ2-3; v_gene: TRBV28; CDR3nt: TGTGCCAGCAGTTTAAGCCGGACTAGCGGGAGTGGTACGCAGTATTTT; CDR3aa: CASSLSRTSGSGTQYF
d_gene: NA; abundance: NA; j_gene: TRBJ2-1; v_gene: TRBV6-5; CDR3nt: TGTGCCAGCAGTTACTCTCGAGCTCTTCGGTTCAATGAGCAGTTCTTC; CDR3aa: CASSYSRALRFNEQFF
d_gene: TRBD1; abundance: once; j_gene: TRBJ2-1; v_gene: TRBV2; CDR3nt: TGTGCCAGCAGGCGACCACCGGGACAGCCTGACAATGAGCAGTTCTTC; CDR3aa: CASRRPPGQPDNEQFF
d_gene: TRBD1; abundance: NA; j_gene: TRBJ1-4; v_gene: TRBV2; CDR3nt: TGTGCCAGCATGATGACAGGGGGCGATGCAACTAATGAAAAACTGTTTTTT; CDR3aa: CASMMTGGDATNEKLFF
d_gene: TRBD1; abundance: NA; j_gene: TRBJ1-6; v_gene: TRBV2; CDR3nt: TGTGCCAGCAGTGGTTTGGGACAGGGGGGTATGGCCCTCCACTTT; CDR3aa: CASSGLGQGGMALHF
d_gene: TRBD1; abundance: NA; j_gene: TRBJ1-2; v_gene: TRBV14; CDR3nt: TGTGCCAGCTCGGCGACAGGGGGCGCGGATGGCTACACCTTC; CDR3aa: CASSATGGADGYTF
d_gene: NA; abundance: NA; j_gene: TRBJ2-7; v_gene: TRBV28; CDR3nt: TGTGCCAGCAGCATGGACACTCCCTACGAGCAGTACTTC; CDR3aa: CASSMDTPYEQYF
d_gene: TRBD2; abundance: NA; j_gene: TRBJ2-3; v_gene: TRBV7-2; CDR3nt: TGTGCCAGCGGAAAGCCGGACGGGAGGAACACAGATACGCAGTATTTT; CDR3aa: CASGKPDGRNTDTQYF
d_gene: NA; abundance: few; j_gene: TRBJ2-1; v_gene: TRBV5-1; CDR3nt: TGCGCCAGCAGCTTGGGCATCGGGACGGACTATGGCAATGAGCAGTTCTTC; CDR3aa: CASSLGIGTDYGNEQFF
d_gene: TRBD2; abundance: once; j_gene: TRBJ2-1; v_gene: TRBV4-1; CDR3nt: TGCGCCAGCAGCCAAGCCCCGCCCACTAGCGTCTCCTACAATGAGCAGTTCTTC; CDR3aa: CASSQAPPTSVSYNEQFF